This TCR beta chain was recorded in a study of blood T cell repertoires in COVID-19. About the study: From the United States, Italy and Spain came samples of acute and convalescent COVID-19. The cDNA or gDNA used as material had been derived from T cells, B-cell-depleted T cells, or PBMCs.

The assay was immunoSEQ multiplex PCR, and TCRdb's table has in-frame clones only and misses some. Of under 55,000 clones in the sample, about nine tenths were seen once. Seattle patient enrollment occurred during active infection, with longitudinal follow-up thereafter. Trimming pared 5 bases from V and 2 bases from J, leaving 14 bases between. Germline V gives CDR1 SGHAT, CDR2 FQNNGV. This CDR3 is 15 amino acids long. Input material: peripheral blood. This chain uses TRBV11-2 with TRBJ2-3; weak D call: TRBD1 (5 bases). This TCR was recovered from a woman of 80 years or more with COVID-19, enrolled during active disease. DNA of the CDR3: TGTGCCAGCAGCAAAGGGGTTAGGTTCACAGATACGCAGTATTTT. Its translation: CASSKGVRFTDTQYF.